Presented here are 12 T cell receptor beta chains from one specimen sequenced in a study of neoadjuvant nivolumab and ipilimumab in lung cancer (dated by TCRdb to the early 2020s). The time point label on this specimen signifies: at surgical resection after neoadjuvant nivolumab +/- ipilimumab. The library relied on the immunoSEQ multiplex PCR assay. Not all clones reach the TCRdb copy of this immuneACCESS table, which keeps in-frame sequences only. Checked studies attribute under half of the gap to unresolved V genes and leave the rest unexplained. The sample table contains about 7,000 clones; only one count was recorded for over 70% of them. The leading ten clones occupy around 5% of the sample. The sample in question was tumor tissue, obtained after neoadjuvant nivolumab, alone or with ipilimumab, at or shortly before surgery. The source of these receptors is an adult with non-small cell lung cancer.

The CDR3 loop reads CASSLEGRGTYNEQFF. DNA of the CDR3: TGTGCCAGCAGCTTGGAGGGCAGGGGCACCTACAATGAGCAGTTCTTC. V and J are TRBV5-6 and TRBJ2-1; D perhaps matches TRBD1 (6 bases). The CDR3 runs 16 residues. CDR1 is SGHDT and CDR2 is YYEEEE in the germline V gene. V dropped 0 bases and J dropped 2 bases, with 12 bases sitting between them.

The rearrangement uses TRBV25-1 and TRBJ1-6, with TRBD1 as a possible D gene (5 bases). CDR3 size: 15 residues. V lost 4 bases and J lost 4, with 11 bases in between. Germline V gene lookup returns CDR1 MGHDK and CDR2 SYGVNS. DNA of the CDR3: TGTGCCAGCAGTGCCCCGACAGCGTATAATTCACCCCTCCACTTT. Its protein product is CASSAPTAYNSPLHF.

V is TRBV14 and J is TRBJ1-1; no definite D call. Trimming left V 4 bases short and J 2 bases short, with 8 bases between. This CDR3 comprises 13 residues. Germline CDR1 and CDR2: SGHDN and FVKESK. Here the CDR3 DNA reads TGTGCCAGCAGCCCAAGGCGTAACACTGAAGCTTTCTTT. It translates to CASSPRRNTEAFF.

In DNA, the CDR3 is TGTGCCAGCAGCGTAGATGGACAGGGCAGCGGGGAGCTGTTTTTT. The encoded protein is CASSVDGQGSGELFF. The chain recombines TRBV9 with TRBJ2-2; 8 bases are a match to TRBD1. This CDR3 contains 15 residues. Trimming at V came to 0 bases and at J to 7 bases, leaving 5 bases not matched to a gene. CDR1 and CDR2 (germline): SGDLS, YYNGEE.

The rearrangement joins TRBV9 to TRBJ2-1; weak D call: TRBD1 (6 bases). Between the trimmed V and J ends, which lost 3 bases and 5 bases, there was a span of 15 bases. The CDR3 is 15 amino acids. CDR1 is SGDLS and CDR2 is YYNGEE in the germline V gene. CDR3 residues: CASSADGTPHNEQFF. The DNA for the CDR3 is TGTGCCAGCAGCGCAGACGGGACACCACACAATGAGCAGTTCTTC.

This clone appeared once. V gene TRBV11-2 combines with J gene TRBJ1-1; D ambiguous. V lost 3 bases to trimming and J lost 0 bases, with 5 bases between them. Germline lookup yields CDR1 SGHAT and CDR2 FQNNGV. This CDR3 is 13 amino acids long. In DNA form, the CDR3 reads TGTGCCAGCAGCTTTAGTTTGAACACTGAAGCTTTCTTT. It yields the protein CASSFSLNTEAFF.

The chain couples TRBV6-1 to TRBJ2-7; D may be TRBD1 (5 bases). Germline values: CDR1 MNHNS, CDR2 SASEGT. V dropped 6 bases and J dropped 3 bases, with 12 bases sitting between them. CDR3 length equals 13 residues. The CDR3, as DNA: TGTGCCAGCAGGGAGACAGCTATCTACGAGCAGTACTTC. It yields the protein CASRETAIYEQYF.

The chain is built from TRBV18 and TRBJ2-7; TRBD2 is a possible D gene (5 bases). Trimming stripped 2 bases from V and 3 bases from J, with 17 bases between. This CDR3 contains 16 residues. Germline CDR1 is KGHSH and CDR2 is LQKENI. CDR3 loop: CASSPSGGRASYEQYF. The DNA for the CDR3 is TGTGCCAGCTCACCAAGTGGCGGGCGGGCGAGCTACGAGCAGTACTTC.

The CDR3 reads CASSERGDQPQHF. The CDR3 region has the DNA TGTGCCAGCAGTGAGAGAGGGGATCAGCCCCAGCATTTT. The rearrangement links TRBV6-1 to TRBJ1-5; D is perhaps TRBD1 (5 bases). The V end was cut by 3 bases, the J end by 5 bases, with 8 bases between. The length of the CDR3 is 13 residues. Germline V gives CDR1 MNHNS, CDR2 SASEGT.

The rearrangement uses TRBV5-1 and TRBJ2-3; D is possibly TRBD1 or TRBD2 (6 bases each). CDR3 length: 15 amino acids. Germline V gene data show CDR1 as SGHRS and CDR2 as YFSETQ. Trimming pared 2 bases from V and 6 bases from J, leaving 16 bases between. The CDR3 spells CASSFGGREVDTQYF. CDR3 DNA sequence: TGCGCCAGCAGCTTTGGGGGCAGGGAGGTTGATACGCAGTATTTT.

In its sample, this clone was seen once. The chain has TRBV29-1 and TRBJ1-1; 7 bases map to TRBD1. In germline, CDR1 is SQVTM, CDR2 ANQGSEA. Germline trimming cut 8 bases from V and 5 bases from J; bases unmatched to any gene: 5. The CDR3 is 11 amino acids. The CDR3 is CSIVQGTEAFF. CDR3 sequence (DNA): TGCAGCATAGTACAGGGGACTGAAGCTTTCTTT.

This chain connects TRBV6-6 to TRBJ2-6; D tentatively fits TRBD1 or TRBD2 (5 bases each). V shed 6 bases and J shed 0 bases, with 9 bases lying between them. This CDR3 spans 15 amino acids. From germline, CDR1 is MNHNY and CDR2 SVGAGI (reference sequence). This chain's CDR3 is CASSQRGSGANVLTF. Here the CDR3 DNA reads TGTGCCAGCAGCCAGAGGGGCTCTGGGGCCAACGTCCTGACTTTC.